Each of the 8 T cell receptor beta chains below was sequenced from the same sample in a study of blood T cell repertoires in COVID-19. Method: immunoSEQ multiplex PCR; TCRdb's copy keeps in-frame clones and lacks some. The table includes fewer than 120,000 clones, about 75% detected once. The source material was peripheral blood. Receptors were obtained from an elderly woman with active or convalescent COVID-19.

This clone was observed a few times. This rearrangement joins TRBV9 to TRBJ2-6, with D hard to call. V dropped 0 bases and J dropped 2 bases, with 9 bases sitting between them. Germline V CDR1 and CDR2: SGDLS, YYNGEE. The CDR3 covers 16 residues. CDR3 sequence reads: CASSVGGETGANVLTF. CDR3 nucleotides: TGTGCCAGCAGCGTAGGCGGCGAGACTGGGGCCAACGTCCTGACTTTC. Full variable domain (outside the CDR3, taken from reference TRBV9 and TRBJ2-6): DSGVTQTPKHLITATGQRVTLRCSPRSGDLSVYWYQQSLDQGLQFLIQYYNGEERAKGNILERFSAQQFPDLHSELNLSSLELGDSALYFCASSVGGETGANVLTFGAGSRLTVL.

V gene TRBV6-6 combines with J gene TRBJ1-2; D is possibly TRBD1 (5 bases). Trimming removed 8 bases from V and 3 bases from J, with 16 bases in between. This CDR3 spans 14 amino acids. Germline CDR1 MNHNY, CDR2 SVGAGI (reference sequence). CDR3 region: CASVEGRGYYGYTF. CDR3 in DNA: TGTGCCAGCGTGGAAGGGAGGGGATACTATGGCTACACCTTC.

The CDR3 coding sequence is TGTGCCAGCAGTTTCCGGCGGGAGGATTATGAGCAGTTCTTC. This codes for CASSFRREDYEQFF. V gene TRBV27 combines with J gene TRBJ2-1; the match to TRBD2 covers 8 bases. The CDR3 contains 14 residues. J was trimmed by 8 bases and V by 3 bases; bases with no gene match: 6. Per the germline V gene, CDR1 is MNHEY and CDR2 is SMNVEV (reference sequence).

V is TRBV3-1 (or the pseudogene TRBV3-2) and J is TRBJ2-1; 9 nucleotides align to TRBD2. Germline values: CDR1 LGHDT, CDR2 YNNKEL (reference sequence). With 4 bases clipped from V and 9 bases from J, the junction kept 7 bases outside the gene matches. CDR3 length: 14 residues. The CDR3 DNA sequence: TGTGCCAGCAGCCCAATAGCGGGAGAGGCTGAGCAGTTCTTC. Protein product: CASSPIAGEAEQFF.

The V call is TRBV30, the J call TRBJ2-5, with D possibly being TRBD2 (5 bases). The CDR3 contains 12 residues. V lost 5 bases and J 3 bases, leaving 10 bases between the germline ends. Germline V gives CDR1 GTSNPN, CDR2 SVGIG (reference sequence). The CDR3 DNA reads TGTGCCTGGGAGGTCGGGGAAGAGACCCAGTACTTC. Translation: CAWEVGEETQYF.

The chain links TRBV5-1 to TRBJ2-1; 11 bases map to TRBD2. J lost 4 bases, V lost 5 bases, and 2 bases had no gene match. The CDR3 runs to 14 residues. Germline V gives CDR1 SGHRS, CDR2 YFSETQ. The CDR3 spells CASRTSGDYNEQFF. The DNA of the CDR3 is TGCGCCAGCAGGACTAGCGGGGATTACAATGAGCAGTTCTTC.

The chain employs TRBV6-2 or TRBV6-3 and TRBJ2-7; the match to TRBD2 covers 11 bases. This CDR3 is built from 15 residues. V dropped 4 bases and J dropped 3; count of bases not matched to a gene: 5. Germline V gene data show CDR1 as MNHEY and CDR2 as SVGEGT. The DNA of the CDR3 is TGTGCCAGCAGTTTTACTAGCGGGAGATTCTACGAGCAGTACTTC. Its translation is CASSFTSGRFYEQYF.

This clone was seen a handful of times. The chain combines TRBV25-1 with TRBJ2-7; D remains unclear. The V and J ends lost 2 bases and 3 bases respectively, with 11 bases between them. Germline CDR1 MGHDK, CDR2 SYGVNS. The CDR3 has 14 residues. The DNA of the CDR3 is TGTGCCAGCAGTGAAGGCCAGGCAAACTACGAGCAGTACTTC. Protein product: CASSEGQANYEQYF.